A single sample gave rise to the 5 T cell receptor beta chains below, sequenced in a study of response to subunit inactivated influenza vaccine. MiXCR was run by TCRdb on the RT-PCR reads, yielding one entry per CDR3 protein. This sample has 500,000 or so distinct CDR3 sequences, with 11% found just once. The sample was PBMCs from blood, taken about 40 days after vaccination. These receptor sequences come from a man aged 50 to 59 who received an inactivated influenza vaccine.

The chain has TRBV20-1 and TRBJ2-7; 12 bases match TRBD2. The CDR3 length is 14 residues. Germline V gene sequence: CDR1 DFQATT, CDR2 SNEGSKA (reference sequence). After removal of 3 bases from V and 6 bases from J, the junction contained 6 bases not matched to a gene. Here the CDR3 reads CSASLAGGPSEQYF. The CDR3 coding sequence is TGCAGTGCTAGCCTAGCGGGAGGGCCGAGCGAGCAGTACTTC.

This clonotype was seen ten or more times. The chain has TRBV20-1 and TRBJ2-6; no clear D. Germline V gives CDR1 DFQATT, CDR2 SNEGSKA (reference sequence). CDR3 size: 14 residues. The ends were cut back, 2 bases at V and 0 bases at J, with 5 bases in the middle. In DNA, the CDR3 is TGCAGTGCTAGACCGACCTCTGGGGCCAACGTCCTGACTTTC. Its translation is CSARPTSGANVLTF.

The chain combines TRBV6-1 with TRBJ1-6; D remains unclear. CDR1 is MNHNS, CDR2 SASEGT, per germline. Trimming stripped 10 bases from V and 2 bases from J, with 12 bases between. This CDR3 has 14 residues. CDR3 amino acids: CATRIEPYNSPLHF. In DNA, the CDR3 is TGTGCCACTAGGATTGAGCCCTATAATTCACCCCTCCACTTT.

V usage is TRBV13 and J usage is TRBJ2-1; the D gene is possibly TRBD2 (6 bases). The CDR3 contains 16 residues. The V end was cut by 4 bases, the J end by 7 bases, with 20 bases between. Germline CDR1 is PRHDT and CDR2 is FYEKMQ (reference sequence). The CDR3 DNA reads TGTGCCAGCAGCTCGACCCCTGACGGGGGAATGAATGAGCAGTTCTTC. Translation gives CASSSTPDGGMNEQFF.

This clonotype was found a few times. This chain links TRBV2 with TRBJ2-7; TRBD1 agrees at 7 bases. Germline-derived CDR1 and CDR2 are SNHLY and FYNNEI. This CDR3 comprises 15 residues. The trim removed 4 bases at V and 2 bases at J, leaving 8 bases unmatched. CDR3 nucleotide sequence: TGTGCCAGCAGTGCCCCGGACAGGAAGGCCTACGAGCAGTACTTC. Amino acids: CASSAPDRKAYEQYF.